The sequence of this T cell receptor beta chain was determined in a study of T cells in women clearing cervical HPV infection. A word on this clone: The germline gene is not matched at one end of the junction; a read error may be the cause. From the germline J gene comes the end of the CDR3, since the read stops 3 residues before it.

TCRdb keeps only in-frame clones here, not all; method: immunoSEQ multiplex PCR. The sample shows 28,000 or so clones, and 8.4% sits with its ten largest clones. Per the germline V gene, CDR1 is MNHNS and CDR2 is SASEGT. There are 17 residues in the CDR3. The chain carries TRBV6-1 and TRBJ2-5, with 8 nucleotides matching TRBD2. Sequencing was carried out using blood buffy coat. This sequence originates from a woman between 18 and 70 years old with a cervical HPV16 infection that either progressed to CIN3+ or cleared (not recorded which). CDR3 DNA, as far as it was read: TGTGTCAGCAGTGAAGCCAGGACTAGCAGCTTCAGGGAGACC. This translates into CVSSEARTSSFRET. The CDR3 in its entirety is CVSSEARTSSFRETQYF.